One and the same sample provided the 21 T cell receptor beta chains below, sequenced in a study of post-analysis software for immune sequencing data. The antigens of these receptors remain unknown. General study findings and limits: Higher frequency in patients than in controls was seen for five TRBV segments, with TRBV5-6, TRBV5-1 and TRBV20-1 among them.

Presence of unique molecular identifiers characterized the TCR beta cDNA libraries. One entry per CDR3 protein, called by TCRdb with MiXCR from the PCR reads. The repertoire consists of about 800,000 distinct CDR3 sequences, with less than 35% occurring once and the leading ten covering about 0.5%. Sequences were obtained from blood. These receptors originate from a girl under 18 with multiple sclerosis.

The CDR3 reads CASSLRGAGNQPQHF. DNA of the CDR3: TGTGCCAGCAGCTTGAGGGGGGCAGGCAATCAGCCCCAGCATTTT. The chain couples TRBV5-5 to TRBJ1-5; D might be TRBD1 (6 bases). CDR1 is SGHKS and CDR2 is YYEKEE in the germline V gene (reference sequence). CDR3 size: 15 residues. Deletions cut 1 base from V and 2 bases from J, with 10 bases between.

J is TRBJ1-1 and V is TRBV27; TRBD1 might be the D (5 bases). V dropped 3 bases and J dropped 1 base, with 12 bases sitting between them. Germline values: CDR1 MNHEY, CDR2 SMNVEV (reference sequence). This CDR3 is 15 amino acids long. The CDR3 DNA reads as TGTGCCAGCAGTTTGGGGCGGACGACGAACACTGAAGCTTTCTTT. Translated: CASSLGRTTNTEAFF.

This clonotype was detected only a few times. CDR3 nucleotide sequence: TGTGCCAGCAGTTACGGGGACCAAGAGACCCAGTACTTC. Its translation: CASSYGDQETQYF. This rearrangement joins TRBV6-5 to TRBJ2-5, with D unclear. V dropped 2 bases and J dropped 0 bases, with 4 bases sitting between them. The CDR3 sequence is 13 residues long. Per the germline V gene, CDR1 is MNHEY and CDR2 is SVGAGI.

This chain links TRBV5-1 with TRBJ2-3; the D gene could be TRBD1 or TRBD2 (6 bases each). This CDR3 region has 17 residues. V lost 4 bases to trimming and J lost 8 bases, with 26 bases between them. Germline CDR1 reads SGHRS; CDR2 reads YFSETQ. CDR3 sequence reads: CASSRVLEGGLISTQYF. The CDR3 DNA reads as TGCGCCAGCAGCAGAGTCCTGGAGGGGGGTCTAATTAGTACGCAGTATTTT.

The genes are TRBV28 and TRBJ2-7, with a weak D call TRBD1 (6 bases). The CDR3 covers 13 residues. Trimming shortened V by 7 bases and J by 3 bases, and 13 bases separated the two germline ends. Germline CDR1 MDHEN, CDR2 SYDVKM. The CDR3 reads CASTSGQHYEQYF. The CDR3 nucleotides read TGTGCCAGCACCTCTGGACAGCACTACGAGCAGTACTTC.

This clonotype was recorded many times. The chain recombines TRBV5-1 with TRBJ1-6; 11 bases line up with TRBD1. This CDR3 is 16 amino acids long. V shed 1 base, J shed 13 bases, and the junction held 10 bases outside the gene matches. CDR1 SGHRS and CDR2 YFSETQ come from the germline V gene. CDR3 loop: CASSLTGQGAKGPLHF. CDR3 nucleotides: TGCGCCAGCAGCTTGACCGGACAGGGGGCGAAAGGGCCCCTCCACTTT.

This clonotype was counted only a few times. The genes are TRBV12-3 or TRBV12-4 and TRBJ2-3; D is perhaps TRBD1 (7 bases). CDR3 length equals 12 residues. Trimming cost V 11 bases and J 4 bases, with 13 bases left between them. The CDR3 nucleotides read TGTGCCGTCAGGGGGGCAGCAGATACGCAGTATTTT. It yields the protein CAVRGAADTQYF.

To note about this clonotype: A much larger clone lies one base from this, so it may be a read error. The CDR3 protein is CASSVGVDTQYF. The CDR3 DNA reads TGTGCCAGCAGTGTGGGGGTCGATACGCAGTATTTT. The rearrangement joins TRBV12-3 or TRBV12-4 to TRBJ2-3; the D call may be TRBD1 or TRBD2 (5 bases each). V lost 5 bases and J 6 bases, leaving 9 bases between the germline ends. The CDR3 length is 12 residues.

This clonotype has more than one count but fewer than ten. The chain employs TRBV10-3 and TRBJ2-5; D unresolved. The CDR3 spans 13 residues. With 0 bases removed from V and 5 bases from J, the gap between germline ends came to 7 bases. The germline V gene encodes CDR1 ENHRY and CDR2 SYGVKD. DNA of the CDR3: TGTGCCATCAGTGAGTCGTTTGAGGAGACCCAGTACTTC. Residues: CAISESFEETQYF.

There are many counts of this clonotype. V usage is TRBV6-4 and J usage is TRBJ2-1; D remains unclear. This CDR3 has 14 residues. The V gene lost 6 bases and the J gene lost 0 bases, with 9 bases spanning the gap. Germline V gene data show CDR1 as MRHNA and CDR2 as SNTAGT. The CDR3 is CASSPRSSYNEQFF. CDR3 bases: TGTGCCAGCAGCCCAAGGAGCTCCTACAATGAGCAGTTCTTC.

V gene TRBV20-1 combines with J gene TRBJ1-1, with D possibly TRBD1 on 6 matching bases. Germline V gene lookup returns CDR1 DFQATT and CDR2 SNEGSKA (reference sequence). This CDR3 spans 14 amino acids. Deletions cut 8 bases from V and 1 base from J, with 17 bases between. The CDR3 protein is CSTIDRGANTEAFF. In DNA, the CDR3 is TGCAGTACTATCGACCGGGGGGCGAACACTGAAGCTTTCTTT.

With regard to this clonotype: Being one base from a much bigger clone, this may be a read error. The chain carries TRBV11-2 and TRBJ2-4; TRBD1 agrees at 7 bases. TRBJ2-7 matches the DNA end more closely, so the J call is doubtful. Germline CDR1 SGHAT, CDR2 FQNNGV. There are 13 residues in the CDR3. The CDR3 region has the DNA TGTGCCAGCAGCTTCCGGGACAGCTGCGAGCAGTACTTC. The encoded protein is CASSFRDSCEQYF.

V is TRBV7-2 and J is TRBJ2-1; D might be TRBD2 (6 bases). Looked up from germline, CDR1 is SGHTA and CDR2 is FQGNSA. Trimming removed 2 bases at V and 4 bases at J, with 15 bases between. The CDR3 contains 16 residues. The CDR3 loop reads CASSLSRLTRYNEQFF. The CDR3 coding sequence is TGTGCCAGCAGCTTATCTCGGCTGACTAGGTACAATGAGCAGTTCTTC.

This clonotype was counted only a few times. The V and J genes are TRBV7-2 and TRBJ2-1, with 10 nucleotides matching TRBD2. This CDR3 is built from 17 residues. V lost 5 bases to trimming and J lost 8 bases; unmatched junction nucleotides: 15. The germline V gene encodes CDR1 SGHTA and CDR2 FQGNSA. The CDR3 DNA follows: TGTGCCAGCAGCAAGAGCTTAGGTAATAGCGGGAGGCATGAGCAGTTCTTC. Amino acid sequence: CASSKSLGNSGRHEQFF.

The chain recombines TRBV7-9 with TRBJ1-1; unclear D gene. The CDR3 spans 11 residues. V lost 3 bases and J 5 bases, leaving 4 bases between the germline ends. Germline CDR1 reads SEHNR; CDR2 reads FQNEAQ (reference sequence). This CDR3 is CASSFQTEAFF. In DNA form, the CDR3 reads TGTGCCAGCAGCTTTCAAACTGAAGCTTTCTTT.

This clonotype was recorded a few times. V usage is TRBV5-1 and J usage is TRBJ2-1; D not certain. V lost 0 bases to trimming and J lost 4 bases, with 11 bases between them. The CDR3 is 15 amino acids. The germline CDR1 and CDR2 sequences are SGHRS and YFSETQ. The CDR3 is CASSLGVNWYNEQFF. The CDR3 bases are TGCGCCAGCAGCTTGGGTGTCAATTGGTACAATGAGCAGTTCTTC.

CDR3 protein: CASSLVPGTITSHEQFF. In nucleotides, the CDR3 is TGTGCCAGCAGCTTAGTTCCCGGGACCATCACAAGCCATGAGCAGTTCTTC. The chain is built from TRBV11-2 and TRBJ2-1; D tentatively fits TRBD1 or TRBD2 (5 bases each). Between the trimmed V and J ends, which lost 1 base and 8 bases, there was a span of 21 bases. There are 17 residues in the CDR3. Germline-derived CDR1 and CDR2 are SGHAT and FQNNGV.

The J gene is TRBJ2-3, the V gene TRBV6-5, with a possible D match to TRBD1 (5 bases). Trimming shortened V by 7 bases and J by 6 bases, and 20 bases separated the two germline ends. Germline assignment: CDR1 MNHEY and CDR2 SVGAGI. The CDR3 is 15 residues long. This chain's CDR3 is CASTYDLGNRDTQYF. CDR3 bases: TGTGCCAGCACCTACGATTTGGGTAACAGGGATACGCAGTATTTT.

This chain links TRBV6-2 or TRBV6-3 with TRBJ1-1; unclear D gene. Trimming shortened V by 5 bases and J by 3 bases, and 25 bases separated the two germline ends. The CDR3 has 18 residues. Germline assignment: CDR1 MNHEY and CDR2 SVGEGT. CDR3 loop: CASSPSPYRNIRDTEAFF. CDR3 DNA: TGTGCCAGCAGTCCCAGCCCATATAGAAACATTCGGGACACTGAAGCTTTCTTT.

This clonotype was seen more than once but under ten times. An end of the junction differs from the germline gene, which may be a read error. The rearrangement links TRBV4-2 to TRBJ1-5, with a tentative D call TRBD1 (6 bases). In germline, CDR1 is LGHNA, CDR2 YNFKEQ. This CDR3 has 12 residues. In DNA form, the CDR3 reads TGTGCCAGCAACCAACAGGGACAGCCCCAGCATTTT. Amino acid sequence: CASNQQGQPQHF.

This clonotype was counted a few times. The rearrangement links TRBV5-6 to TRBJ2-1; perhaps TRBD2 as D (5 bases). The CDR3 has 14 amino acids. Germline values: CDR1 SGHDT, CDR2 YYEEEE. V shed 0 bases and J shed 8 bases, with 12 bases lying between them. This chain's CDR3 is CASSLAPSLHEQFF. The CDR3 coding sequence is TGTGCCAGCAGCTTGGCTCCTAGCCTGCATGAGCAGTTCTTC.